Each of the 19 T cell receptor beta chains below was sequenced from the same sample in a study of identical twins. MiXCR, applied by TCRdb to the 5' RACE reads, yields one record per CDR3 protein. The data hold 600,000 to 800,000 distinct CDR3 sequences, with around 20% observed a single time. These data are also associated with another study on T cells expressing NK-cell markers.

Sequencing used PBMCs. All receptors come from a woman aged 18-35 years in good health.

This clonotype was seen only a few times. The chain carries TRBV7-9 and TRBJ1-1; D ambiguous. The V gene lost 5 bases and the J gene lost 4 bases, with 8 bases spanning the gap. Germline CDR1 is SEHNR and CDR2 is FQNEAQ (reference sequence). This CDR3 spans 12 amino acids. The CDR3 DNA sequence: TGTGCCAGCAGCACGGACGGCACTGAAGCTTTCTTT. The encoded protein is CASSTDGTEAFF.

This clonotype was detected a few times. The chain has TRBV6-2 or TRBV6-3 and TRBJ2-1, with TRBD2 matching 10 bases. The CDR3 runs to 15 residues. The ends lost 5 bases at V and 7 bases at J; junction bases unmatched: 8. CDR1 MNHEY and CDR2 SVGEGT come from the germline V gene. In nucleotides, the CDR3 is TGTGCCAGCAGTCTTCTAGCGGGAGAGGTTAATGAGCAGTTCTTC. Translation: CASSLLAGEVNEQFF.

This rearrangement joins TRBV6-5 to TRBJ2-5; TRBD1 agrees at 7 bases. Trimming cost V 4 bases and J 1 base; bases outside gene matches: 6. CDR3 length equals 15 residues. The germline V gene encodes CDR1 MNHEY and CDR2 SVGAGI. The CDR3 nucleotides read TGTGCCAGCAGTTTTAGACAGGGTCCCCAAGAGACCCAGTACTTC. This sequence encodes CASSFRQGPQETQYF.

This clonotype was counted many times. The chain combines TRBV9 with TRBJ2-2; D may be TRBD1 (5 bases). The CDR3 runs 15 residues. Germline CDR1 reads SGDLS; CDR2 reads YYNGEE. V lost 4 bases and J 5 bases, leaving 15 bases between the germline ends. CDR3 protein: CASSSRSTDTGELFF. CDR3 in DNA: TGTGCCAGCAGCTCCCGCTCGACAGATACCGGGGAGCTGTTTTTT.

The chain joins TRBV6-4 to TRBJ1-2, with D perhaps matching TRBD1 (5 bases). Germline V lookup: CDR1 MRHNA, CDR2 SNTAGT. V lost 6 bases, J lost 8 bases, and 22 bases lay in between. The CDR3 contains 15 residues. The CDR3 DNA follows: TGTGCCAGCAGCCCGGGGCCTTCATGGGGGTACGGCTACACCTTC. Translation: CASSPGPSWGYGYTF.

This clonotype came up a few times. The gene calls are TRBV30 and TRBJ1-1; D gene ambiguous. Trimming took off 4 bases at V and 4 bases at J, with 7 bases between the two ends. CDR3 length equals 11 residues. Germline V gene lookup returns CDR1 GTSNPN and CDR2 SVGIG (reference sequence). CDR3 residues: CAWTGFTEAFF. The CDR3 bases are TGTGCCTGGACGGGTTTCACTGAAGCTTTCTTT. Based on the CDR3 plus reference TRBV30 and TRBJ1-1, the full variable domain is SQTIHQWPATLVQPVGSPLSLECTVEGTSNPNLYWYRQAAGRGLQLLFYSVGIGQISSEVPQNLSASRPQDRQFILSSKKLLLSDSGFYLCAWTGFTEAFFGQGTRLTVV.

The V gene is TRBV7-2, the J gene TRBJ2-7; D uncertain. The CDR3 consists of 13 residues. In germline, CDR1 is SGHTA, CDR2 FQGNSA. Trimming removed 5 bases at V and 1 base at J, with 9 bases between. DNA for the CDR3: TGTGCCAGCAGCCCCTCGTCATCCTACGAGCAGTACTTC. Protein product: CASSPSSSYEQYF.

This clonotype has more than one count but fewer than ten. The chain links TRBV5-5 to TRBJ2-5, with a possible D match to TRBD1 (6 bases). CDR3 size: 13 residues. Germline V gene data show CDR1 as SGHKS and CDR2 as YYEKEE (reference sequence). V was clipped by 5 bases and J by 2 bases, with 10 bases between them. CDR3: CASRLRGQETQYF. The CDR3 DNA reads as TGTGCCAGCAGGTTAAGGGGGCAAGAGACCCAGTACTTC.

This clonotype came up many times. The chain employs TRBV12-3 or TRBV12-4 and TRBJ2-7, with 9 bases that match TRBD1. The CDR3 has 14 amino acids. Trimming cost V 6 bases and J 3 bases; bases outside gene matches: 6. The CDR3 DNA sequence: TGTGCCAGCAGGACTGGACAGGGGCTCTACGAGCAGTACTTC. This codes for CASRTGQGLYEQYF.

The chain has TRBV7-3 and TRBJ2-1; 9 nucleotides match TRBD2. Germline CDR1 SGHTA, CDR2 FQGTGA. The CDR3 contains 15 residues. V gave up 2 bases and J gave up 5 bases; unmatched junction bases: 4. Here the CDR3 DNA reads TGTGCCAGCAGCTTAGGCGGGGGGGCCAACAATGAGCAGTTCTTC. Translating it yields CASSLGGGANNEQFF.

Only a few counts were recorded for this clonotype. V is TRBV12-3 or TRBV12-4 and J is TRBJ2-1; 7 nucleotides agree with TRBD2. With 6 bases clipped from V and 8 bases from J, the junction kept 19 bases outside the gene matches. The CDR3 is 17 amino acids. CDR3 in amino acids: CASSPERAGVRGDEQFF. For the CDR3, the DNA is TGTGCCAGCAGCCCAGAACGGGCGGGTGTTCGGGGGGATGAGCAGTTCTTC.

In this sample, this clonotype turned up many times. The V and J genes are TRBV12-3 or TRBV12-4 and TRBJ2-1, with 14 positions matching TRBD2. The CDR3 spans 15 residues. Unmatched junction bases numbered 7, after V lost 6 bases and J lost 9 bases. CDR3 residues: CASRRLAGGAVEQFF. In DNA, the CDR3 is TGTGCCAGCAGGCGACTAGCGGGGGGGGCCGTTGAGCAGTTCTTC.

The chain joins TRBV5-5 to TRBJ2-1; TRBD2 matches at 8 bases. The germline CDR1 and CDR2 sequences are SGHKS and YYEKEE (reference sequence). The CDR3 length is 15 residues. V gave up 2 bases and J gave up 5 bases; unmatched junction bases: 6. The CDR3 region has the DNA TGTGCCAGCAGCTTCCGGGGGACTAGGAACAATGAGCAGTTCTTC. Amino acid sequence: CASSFRGTRNNEQFF.

This clonotype was seen only a few times. The chain joins TRBV19 to TRBJ2-2; 7 nucleotides line up with TRBD1. This CDR3 has 15 residues. Germline-derived CDR1 and CDR2 are LNHDA and SQIVND (reference sequence). The trim removed 2 bases at V and 3 bases at J, leaving 3 bases unmatched. The CDR3 loop reads CASSIRQGHTGELFF. The CDR3 DNA sequence: TGTGCCAGTAGTATACGACAGGGTCACACCGGGGAGCTGTTTTTT. The full variable domain, rest sourced from reference TRBV19 and TRBJ2-2, is DGGITQSPKYLFRKEGQNVTLSCEQNLNHDAMYWYRQDPGQGLRLIYYSQIVNDFQKGDIAEGYSVSREKKESFPLTVTSAQKNPTAFYLCASSIRQGHTGELFFGEGSRLTVL.

The chain has TRBV7-2 and TRBJ2-1; a weak D match, TRBD2 (5 bases). This CDR3 is 14 amino acids long. The germline CDR1 and CDR2 sequences are SGHTA and FQGNSA. V lost 3 bases, J lost 4 bases, and 10 bases lay in between. CDR3: CASSFMGGYNEQFF. CDR3 DNA: TGTGCCAGCAGCTTCATGGGCGGGTACAATGAGCAGTTCTTC.

V and J are TRBV7-9 and TRBJ1-2; D ambiguous. Germline V CDR1 and CDR2: SEHNR, FQNEAQ (reference sequence). CDR3 length: 15 residues. Deletions cut 6 bases from V and 8 bases from J, with 22 bases between. CDR3 DNA: TGTGCCAGCAGTCAGATAGAACTGGACGGGTACGGCTACACCTTC. Its protein is CASSQIELDGYGYTF.

The chain employs TRBV20-1 and TRBJ2-5; D uncertain. V lost 1 base and J 3 bases, leaving 9 bases between the germline ends. This CDR3 has 13 amino acids. Germline-derived CDR1 and CDR2 are DFQATT and SNEGSKA (reference sequence). CDR3 bases: TGCAGTGCTAGAGTCCCGGCTGAAGAGACCCAGTACTTC. Protein product: CSARVPAEETQYF.

This clonotype was recorded many times. The genes are TRBV12-3 or TRBV12-4 and TRBJ2-7; a possible D gene is TRBD1 (5 bases). CDR3 size: 13 residues. The V end lost 6 bases, the J end lost 5 bases, and 14 bases lay between the germline ends. The CDR3, as DNA: TGTGCCAGCAGGGACAAAGGGCGACACGAGCAGTACTTC. It yields the protein CASRDKGRHEQYF.

The rearrangement joins TRBV10-3 to TRBJ2-3, with 11 bases fitting TRBD1. The CDR3 runs 16 residues. The trim removed 10 bases at V and 6 bases at J, leaving 15 bases unmatched. From germline, CDR1 is ENHRY and CDR2 SYGVKD. The CDR3 bases are TGTGCCACAGGAGGCCCCTGGACAGGGGGCTCGGATACGCAGTATTTT. As protein: CATGGPWTGGSDTQYF.